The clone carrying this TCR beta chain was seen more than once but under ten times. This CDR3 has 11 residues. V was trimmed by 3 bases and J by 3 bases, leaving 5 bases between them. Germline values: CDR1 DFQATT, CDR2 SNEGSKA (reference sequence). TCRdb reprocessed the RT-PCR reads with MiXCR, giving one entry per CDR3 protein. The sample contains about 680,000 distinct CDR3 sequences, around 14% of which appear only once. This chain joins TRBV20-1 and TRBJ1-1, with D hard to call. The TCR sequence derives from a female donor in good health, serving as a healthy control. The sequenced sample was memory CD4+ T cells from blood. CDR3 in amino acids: CSASGYTEAFF. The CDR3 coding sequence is TGCAGTGCTAGTGGCTACACTGAAGCTTTCTTT.